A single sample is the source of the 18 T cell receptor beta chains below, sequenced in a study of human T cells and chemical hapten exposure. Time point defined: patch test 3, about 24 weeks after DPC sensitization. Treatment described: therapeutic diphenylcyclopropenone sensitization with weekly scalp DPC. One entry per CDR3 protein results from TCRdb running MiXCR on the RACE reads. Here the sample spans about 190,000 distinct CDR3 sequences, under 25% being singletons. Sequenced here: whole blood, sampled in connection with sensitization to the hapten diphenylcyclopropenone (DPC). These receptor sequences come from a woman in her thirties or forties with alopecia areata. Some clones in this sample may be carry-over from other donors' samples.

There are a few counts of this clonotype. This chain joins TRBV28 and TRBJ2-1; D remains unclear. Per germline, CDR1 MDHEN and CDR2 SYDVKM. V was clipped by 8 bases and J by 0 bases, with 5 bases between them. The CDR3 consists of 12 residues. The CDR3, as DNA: TGTGCCAGCCATTACTCCTACAATGAGCAGTTCTTC. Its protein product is CASHYSYNEQFF.

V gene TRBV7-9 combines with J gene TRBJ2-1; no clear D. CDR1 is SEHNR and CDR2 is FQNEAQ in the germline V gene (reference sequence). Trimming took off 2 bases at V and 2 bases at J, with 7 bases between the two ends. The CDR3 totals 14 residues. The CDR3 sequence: CASSLLSPYNEQFF. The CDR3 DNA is TGTGCCAGCAGCTTACTGAGTCCCTACAATGAGCAGTTCTTC.

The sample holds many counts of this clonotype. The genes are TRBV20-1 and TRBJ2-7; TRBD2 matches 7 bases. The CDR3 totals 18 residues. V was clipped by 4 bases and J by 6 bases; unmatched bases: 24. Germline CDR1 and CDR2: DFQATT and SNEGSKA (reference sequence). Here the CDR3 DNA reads TGCAGTGCTAAGCCTCTAAGCCTTACCGGGACTACTGGTGCCGAGCAGTACTTC. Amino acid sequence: CSAKPLSLTGTTGAEQYF.

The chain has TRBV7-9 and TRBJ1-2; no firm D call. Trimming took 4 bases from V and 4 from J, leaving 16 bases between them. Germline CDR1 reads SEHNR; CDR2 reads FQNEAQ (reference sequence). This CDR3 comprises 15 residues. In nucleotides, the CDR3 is TGTGCCAGCAGCTCGACCTCAGCGGTAGTCTATGGCTACACCTTC. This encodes CASSSTSAVVYGYTF.

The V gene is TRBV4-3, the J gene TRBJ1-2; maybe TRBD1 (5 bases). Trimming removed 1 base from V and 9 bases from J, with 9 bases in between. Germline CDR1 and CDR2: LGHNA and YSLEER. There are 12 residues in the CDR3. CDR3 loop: CASSQAGMSYTF. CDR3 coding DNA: TGCGCCAGCAGCCAAGCAGGGATGAGCTACACCTTC.

CDR3 coding DNA: TGTGCCATCAAAGGAGAAGAGACCCAGTACTTC. It codes for CAIKGEETQYF. This chain joins TRBV10-3 and TRBJ2-5, with D uncertain. Trimming removed 7 bases from V and 3 bases from J, with 6 bases in between. The CDR3 has 11 residues. CDR1 and CDR2 (germline): ENHRY, SYGVKD.

The CDR3 loop reads CASSLAVVVAPPPRNEQFF. CDR3 coding DNA: TGTGCCAGCAGCTTAGCAGTTGTGGTCGCACCTCCACCGAGGAATGAGCAGTTCTTC. The chain carries TRBV7-9 and TRBJ2-1; D ambiguous. CDR1 is SEHNR and CDR2 is FQNEAQ in the germline V gene (reference sequence). V gave up 0 bases and J gave up 7 bases, with 25 bases separating them. This CDR3 has 19 amino acids.

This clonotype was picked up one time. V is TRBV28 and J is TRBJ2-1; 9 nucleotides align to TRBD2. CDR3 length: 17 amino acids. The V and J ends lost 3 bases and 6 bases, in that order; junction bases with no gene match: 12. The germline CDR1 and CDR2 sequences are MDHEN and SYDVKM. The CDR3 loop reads CASSFGSGGRGRNEQFF. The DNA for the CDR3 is TGTGCCAGCAGTTTTGGTTCGGGCGGGAGGGGACGCAATGAGCAGTTCTTC.

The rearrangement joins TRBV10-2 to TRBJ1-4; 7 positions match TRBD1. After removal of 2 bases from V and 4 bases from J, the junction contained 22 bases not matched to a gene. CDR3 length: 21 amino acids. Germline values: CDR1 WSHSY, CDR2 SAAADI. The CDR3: CASSEGGTVRSPQLGNEKLFF. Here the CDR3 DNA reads TGCGCCAGCAGTGAGGGAGGGACAGTCCGGTCCCCACAACTGGGTAATGAAAAACTGTTTTTT.

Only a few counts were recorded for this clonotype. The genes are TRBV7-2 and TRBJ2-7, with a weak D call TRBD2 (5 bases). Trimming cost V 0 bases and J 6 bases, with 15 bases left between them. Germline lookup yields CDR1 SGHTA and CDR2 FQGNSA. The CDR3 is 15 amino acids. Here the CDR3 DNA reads TGTGCCAGCAGCTTAGCAGGACTGAGTCTGGGCGAGCAGTACTTC. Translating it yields CASSLAGLSLGEQYF.

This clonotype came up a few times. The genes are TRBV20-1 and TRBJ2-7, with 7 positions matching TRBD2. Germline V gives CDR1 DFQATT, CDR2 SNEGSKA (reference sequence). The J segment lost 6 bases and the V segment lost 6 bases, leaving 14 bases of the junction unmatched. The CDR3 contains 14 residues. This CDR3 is CSARAGTTSREQYF. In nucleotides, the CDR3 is TGCAGTGCGCGAGCCGGGACTACCTCTCGCGAGCAGTACTTC.

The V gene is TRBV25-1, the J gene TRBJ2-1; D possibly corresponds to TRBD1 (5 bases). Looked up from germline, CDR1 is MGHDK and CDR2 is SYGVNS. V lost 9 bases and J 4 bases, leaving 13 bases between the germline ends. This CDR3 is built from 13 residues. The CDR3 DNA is TGTGCCAGTGGACACGGTGGGTACAATGAGCAGTTCTTC. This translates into CASGHGGYNEQFF. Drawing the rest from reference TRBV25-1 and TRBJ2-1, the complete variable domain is EADIYQTPRYLVIGTGKKITLECSQTMGHDKMYWYQQDPGMELHLIHYSYGVNSTEKGDLSSESTVSRIRTEHFPLTLESARPSHTSQYLCASGHGGYNEQFFGPGTRLTVL.

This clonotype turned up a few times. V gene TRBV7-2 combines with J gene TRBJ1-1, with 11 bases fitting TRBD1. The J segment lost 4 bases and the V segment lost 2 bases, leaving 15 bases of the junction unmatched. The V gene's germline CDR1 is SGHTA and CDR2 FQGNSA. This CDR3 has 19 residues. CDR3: CASSLKEPGQGAEGTEAFF. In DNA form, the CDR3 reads TGTGCCAGCAGCTTAAAAGAACCAGGACAGGGGGCCGAGGGCACTGAAGCTTTCTTT.

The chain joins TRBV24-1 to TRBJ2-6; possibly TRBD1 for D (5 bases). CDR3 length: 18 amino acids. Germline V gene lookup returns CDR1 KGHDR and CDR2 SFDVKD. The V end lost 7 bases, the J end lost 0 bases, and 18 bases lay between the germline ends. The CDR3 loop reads CATSPTVPMSSGANVLTF. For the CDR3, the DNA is TGTGCCACCAGCCCGACAGTCCCAATGAGCTCTGGGGCCAACGTCCTGACTTTC.

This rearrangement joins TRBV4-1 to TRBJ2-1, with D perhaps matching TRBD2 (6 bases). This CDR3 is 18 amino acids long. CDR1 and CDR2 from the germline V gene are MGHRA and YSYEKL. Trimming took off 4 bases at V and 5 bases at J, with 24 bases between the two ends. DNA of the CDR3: TGCGCCAGCAGCCCGCAGCCATTCCTAGCGCCACCCGACAATGAGCAGTTCTTC. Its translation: CASSPQPFLAPPDNEQFF.

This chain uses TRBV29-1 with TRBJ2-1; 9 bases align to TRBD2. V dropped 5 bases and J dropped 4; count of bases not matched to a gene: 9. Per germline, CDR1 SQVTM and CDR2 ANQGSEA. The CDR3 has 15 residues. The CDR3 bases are TGCAGCGTTCCTCCCCGTAGCGGGAGTTACAATGAGCAGTTCTTC. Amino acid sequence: CSVPPRSGSYNEQFF.

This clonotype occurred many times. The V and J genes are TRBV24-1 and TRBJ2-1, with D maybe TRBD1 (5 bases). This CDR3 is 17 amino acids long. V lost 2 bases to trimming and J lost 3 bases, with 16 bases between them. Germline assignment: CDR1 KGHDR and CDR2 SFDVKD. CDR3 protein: CATSDSLGAWGYNEQFF. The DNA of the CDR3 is TGTGCCACCAGTGATTCCCTAGGGGCCTGGGGCTACAATGAGCAGTTCTTC.

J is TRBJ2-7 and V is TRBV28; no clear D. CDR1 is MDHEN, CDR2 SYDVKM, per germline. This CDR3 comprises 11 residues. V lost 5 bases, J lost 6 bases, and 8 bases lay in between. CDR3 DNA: TGTGCCAGCAGTCCCCGCGGCGAGCAGTACTTC. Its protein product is CASSPRGEQYF.